The 20 T cell receptor beta chains below were found in one sample sequenced in a study of T cell responses to AZD1222 COVID-19 vaccine. Using immunoSEQ multiplex PCR, the repertoire was profiled, and TCRdb retains in-frame clones only, with some absent. Among roughly 200,000 clones listed, 88% were seen once. Sequenced material: peripheral blood, taken on day 0 of AZD1222 vaccination. Every receptor here comes from an adult in good health.

The J gene is TRBJ1-4, the V gene TRBV25-1; no reliable D call. The CDR3 runs 16 residues. Trimming took 5 bases from V and 8 from J, leaving 21 bases between them. Germline V CDR1 and CDR2: MGHDK, SYGVNS. CDR3 loop: CASSRDVAEYGEKLFF. CDR3 DNA sequence: TGTGCCAGCAGTCGGGATGTCGCGGAGTATGGCGAAAAACTGTTTTTT.

V is TRBV6-1 and J is TRBJ1-5; TRBD1 might be the D (5 bases). Germline V gene data show CDR1 as MNHNS and CDR2 as SASEGT. V was cut by 3 bases and J by 0 bases, with 12 bases left in between. CDR3 length: 16 residues. The CDR3 nucleotides are TGTGCCAGCAGTGACCTAGGGACCGTTAGCAATCAGCCCCAGCATTTT. This translates into CASSDLGTVSNQPQHF.

The chain combines TRBV11-1 with TRBJ2-3; D is ambiguous. Trimming took 3 bases from V and 6 from J, leaving 13 bases between them. Germline values: CDR1 SGHAT, CDR2 FQDESV (reference sequence). There are 14 residues in the CDR3. This chain's CDR3 is CASSLYDGADTQYF. In DNA form, the CDR3 reads TGTGCCAGCAGCTTGTACGACGGTGCGGATACGCAGTATTTT.

The rearrangement links TRBV6-5 to TRBJ2-7; perhaps D is TRBD1 or TRBD2 (7 bases each). Trimming left V 2 bases short and J 4 bases short, with 18 bases between. This CDR3 is 16 amino acids long. CDR1 is MNHEY, CDR2 SVGAGI, per germline. CDR3 protein: CASSYLLRGGGYEQYF. The CDR3 region has the DNA TGTGCCAGCAGTTACCTCCTCAGGGGGGGCGGATACGAGCAGTACTTC.

The chain is built from TRBV30 and TRBJ1-3; D is possibly TRBD1 (5 bases). The ends were cut back, 0 bases at V and 0 bases at J, with 15 bases in the middle. The CDR3 contains 17 residues. The V gene's germline CDR1 is GTSNPN and CDR2 SVGIG (reference sequence). The CDR3 spells CAWSVGRAIPSGNTIYF. The CDR3 DNA sequence: TGTGCCTGGAGTGTGGGCAGGGCCATTCCCTCTGGAAACACCATATATTTT.

V and J are TRBV19 and TRBJ1-4, with 8 bases lining up with TRBD1. Germline assignment: CDR1 LNHDA and CDR2 SQIVND (reference sequence). The J segment lost 8 bases and the V segment lost 8 bases, leaving 7 bases of the junction unmatched. This CDR3 spans 13 amino acids. This CDR3 is CASSDRDREKLFF. CDR3 DNA: TGTGCCAGTTCGGACAGGGACCGGGAAAAACTGTTTTTT.

V and J are TRBV10-3 and TRBJ2-7; weak D call: TRBD2 (5 bases). V lost 5 bases and J lost 0, with 8 bases in between. CDR1 ENHRY and CDR2 SYGVKD come from the germline V gene. The CDR3 has 13 residues. The CDR3 spells CAISTGSSYEQYF. In nucleotides, the CDR3 is TGTGCCATCAGTACGGGATCCTCCTACGAGCAGTACTTC.

CDR3 DNA sequence: TGTGCCAGCAGTCCTACCCGGGACAGGTTGTACGAGCAGTACTTC. Translated, it gives CASSPTRDRLYEQYF. The rearrangement uses TRBV7-9 and TRBJ2-7; 8 positions match TRBD1. The CDR3 spans 15 residues. V was clipped by 6 bases and J by 4 bases; unmatched bases: 11. Germline CDR1 and CDR2: SEHNR and FQNEAQ (reference sequence).

The rearrangement joins TRBV30 to TRBJ1-1, with D unclear. Trimming left V 3 bases short and J 0 bases short, with 8 bases between. The CDR3 runs 13 residues. CDR1 and CDR2 (germline): GTSNPN, SVGIG (reference sequence). CDR3 protein: CAWSLVLNTEAFF. CDR3 DNA sequence: TGTGCCTGGAGCCTGGTTTTGAACACTGAAGCTTTCTTT.

This chain joins TRBV28 and TRBJ1-3; D call uncertain. Trimming left V 3 bases short and J 4 bases short, with 10 bases between. Germline V gene lookup returns CDR1 MDHEN and CDR2 SYDVKM. This CDR3 has 14 amino acids. The CDR3 DNA reads as TGTGCCAGCAGTTTCGATACTTTGGGAAACACCATATATTTT. Translation: CASSFDTLGNTIYF.

This rearrangement joins TRBV20-1 to TRBJ2-1; the D is unclear. CDR3 length: 11 amino acids. CDR1 is DFQATT, CDR2 SNEGSKA, per germline (reference sequence). The V end lost 6 bases, the J end lost 9 bases, and 12 bases lay between the germline ends. Here the CDR3 reads CSATTSTEQFF. The CDR3 DNA reads TGCAGTGCCACGACCAGTACTGAGCAGTTCTTC.

This clone was observed once. The chain uses TRBV12-3 or TRBV12-4 and TRBJ1-2; D is uncertain. The CDR3 extends over 13 amino acids. Trimming took 6 bases from V and 1 from J, leaving 9 bases between them. The CDR3 region has the DNA TGTGCCAGCAGCCTAGAGGGTAACTATGGCTACACCTTC. Its protein product is CASSLEGNYGYTF.

This clone is a singleton in its sample. This chain uses TRBV18 with TRBJ2-5; D perhaps matches TRBD2 (6 bases). The germline V and J ends were trimmed by 3 bases and 5 bases, with 13 bases remaining between them. Germline V lookup: CDR1 KGHSH, CDR2 LQKENI. CDR3 length: 14 residues. The CDR3 region is CASSPTSSSETQYF. As DNA, the CDR3 is TGTGCCAGCTCACCGACTAGTAGTTCGGAGACCCAGTACTTC. The full variable domain, rest sourced from reference TRBV18 and TRBJ2-5, is NAGVMQNPRHLVRRRGQEARLRCSPMKGHSHVYWYRQLPEEGLKFMVYLQKENIIDESGMPKERFSAEFPKEGPSILRIQQVVRGDSAAYFCASSPTSSSETQYFGPGTRLLVL.

This chain uses TRBV19 with TRBJ1-1; TRBD1 matches 9 bases. V shed 6 bases, J shed 1 base, and the junction held 3 bases outside the gene matches. The germline V gene has CDR1 LNHDA and CDR2 SQIVND (reference sequence). The CDR3 runs 14 residues. CDR3 amino acids: CASRQGARNTEAFF. CDR3 nucleotide sequence: TGTGCCAGTAGACAGGGGGCGCGGAACACTGAAGCTTTCTTT.

The chain recombines TRBV3-1 (or the pseudogene TRBV3-2) with TRBJ1-4; the match to TRBD1 covers 8 bases. This CDR3 comprises 16 residues. CDR1 is LGHDT and CDR2 is YNNKEL in the germline V gene (reference sequence). The V segment lost 3 bases and the J segment 7 bases; nucleotides outside the gene matches: 10. The CDR3 here is CASSHSGQGAGEKLFF. CDR3 bases: TGTGCCAGCAGCCATTCCGGGCAGGGGGCGGGTGAAAAACTGTTTTTT.

The chain couples TRBV5-1 to TRBJ2-1, with TRBD1 matching 9 bases. Looked up from germline, CDR1 is SGHRS and CDR2 is YFSETQ. Trimming at V came to 4 bases and at J to 7 bases, leaving 3 bases not matched to a gene. The length of the CDR3 is 13 residues. The CDR3, as DNA: TGCGCCAGCAGCCAGGGACAGGGAAATGAGCAGTTCTTC. Its protein is CASSQGQGNEQFF.

The chain links TRBV6-5 to TRBJ2-7, with 9 positions matching TRBD1. The CDR3 consists of 15 residues. Germline V CDR1 and CDR2: MNHEY, SVGAGI. Trimming cost V 6 bases and J 4 bases; bases outside gene matches: 10. The DNA for the CDR3 is TGTGCCAGCAGCCGGAACAGGGGGCGCGGATACGAGCAGTACTTC. This gives the protein CASSRNRGRGYEQYF.

The CDR3 nucleotides read TGTGCCAGCAGTTGGGGATCGACAGGCTATGGCTACACCTTC. Protein product: CASSWGSTGYGYTF. The chain uses TRBV6-2 or TRBV6-3 and TRBJ1-2, with a possible D match to TRBD1 (6 bases). Germline CDR1 is MNHEY and CDR2 is SVGEGT. The CDR3 loop spans 14 amino acids. V lost 4 bases and J 4 bases, leaving 13 bases between the germline ends.

CDR3 nucleotides: TGTGCCAGCAGCCCCGGTGGCGTCCAGGAGACCCAGTACTTC. It translates to CASSPGGVQETQYF. The rearrangement uses TRBV14 and TRBJ2-5, with unresolved D. CDR1 and CDR2 (germline): SGHDN, FVKESK. This CDR3 is 14 amino acids long. The V gene lost 4 bases and the J gene lost 5 bases, with 14 bases spanning the gap.

The chain joins TRBV6-5 to TRBJ1-2; a weak D match, TRBD1 (6 bases). This CDR3 region has 14 residues. V was cut by 6 bases and J by 8 bases, with 19 bases left in between. Germline assignment: CDR1 MNHEY and CDR2 SVGAGI. The CDR3 DNA sequence: TGTGCCAGCAGCCCCTACGCCCAGGGGCAGGGCTACACCTTC. It codes for CASSPYAQGQGYTF.